This is a list of T cell receptor beta chains from one sample in a study of blood T cell repertoires in COVID-19. The method was immunoSEQ multiplex PCR; TCRdb's version includes in-frame clones alone and lacks a portion of them. The sample contains 150,000 to 200,000 clones, around 87% of which appear only once. The sequenced sample was peripheral blood. The source of these receptors is a woman older than 75 with COVID-19, enrolled during active disease. The CDR3 runs from the conserved cysteine through the conserved F or W.

V gene	J gene	CDR3 protein
TRBV19	TRBJ1-5	CASSMVGGYSNQPQHF
TRBV6-5	TRBJ2-3	CASRRRTASTDTQYF
TRBV3-1/TRBV3-2	TRBJ1-1	CASSPRTGNTEAFF
TRBV4-3	TRBJ1-2	CASSQDFAGGNYGYTF
TRBV5-8	TRBJ2-7	CASSLTSNEQYF
TRBV4-3	TRBJ2-1	CASSQDAGGAYNEQFF
TRBV11-2	TRBJ1-2	CASSGQVSSWGYTF
TRBV28	TRBJ1-6	CASSLWDRGSYNSPLHF
TRBV28	TRBJ1-5	CASKQGSNQPQHF
TRBV18	TRBJ1-2	CASSPQGQGAGGYTF
TRBV7-2	TRBJ2-5	CASSFSGSGGETQYF
TRBV28	TRBJ1-2	CASSDPGIEGYTF
TRBV20-1	TRBJ1-1	CSASRPGNTEAFF
TRBV21-1	TRBJ1-1	CASSKVGTGVGNTEAFF
TRBV15	TRBJ2-3	CATSRGDGSGSDTQYF
TRBV5-1	TRBJ1-1	CASSLVEGLSFF
TRBV19	TRBJ1-4	CASSRQGTNEKLFF
TRBV6-5	TRBJ2-7	CASSYYPGGPTEQYF
TRBV6-5	TRBJ1-5	CASSRGQGWPQHF
TRBV19	TRBJ2-6	CASSHFFSGANVLTF
TRBV6-7	TRBJ2-1	CASTLLGLAGVESYNEQFF
TRBV21-1	TRBJ1-1	CASSKVDRKNTEAFF
TRBV4-3	TRBJ1-4	CASSQGGYGNEKLFF
TRBV27	TRBJ1-1	CASSLDRRLNTEAFF
TRBV14	TRBJ2-7	CASSPGQGGYEQYF
TRBV12-3/TRBV12-4	TRBJ2-2	CASSPTLAWELFF
TRBV4-1	TRBJ2-2	CASSQERTGELFF